This TCR beta chain derives from a study of blood T cell repertoires in COVID-19 (dated by TCRdb to 2020 to 2021). Looking at the study overall: Samples from collaborators originated in the United States, Italy and Spain and spanned both the acute and convalescent phases of COVID-19. The material from the prospective study consisted of cDNA or gDNA derived from T cells, B-cell-depleted T cells, or PBMCs. Subjects who had been exposed to COVID-19, were actively infected with it, or had recovered from it provided the deeply sampled blood TCRbeta repertoires that made up the dataset. The repertoires were released in a freely available public database intended as a resource for research on the immune response to SARS-CoV-2. The samples were drawn from two sources: the first 160 participants of the ongoing ImmuneRACE study, and over 950 subjects contributed by 6 global collaborators. Nearly every sample came with metadata listing a de-identified subject ID, COVID-19 status, age in years and sex. Where HLA class I and class II types were available, the types were taken from metadata supplied by the sample provider, not from assay-based typing.

Results the study describes overall, beyond this receptor: How much clinical and demographic metadata was included differed by source and by participant, and the metadata was provided uncurated.

The immunoSEQ Assay, a bias-controlled multiplex PCR, was used to amplify TCRbeta CDR3 regions from genomic DNA. As for how the authors treated the data: The number of nucleated cells in each sample was estimated from the amplification of reference gene primers within the assay. To quantify the absolute abundance of each unique TCRbeta CDR3 rearrangement, sequence reads were collapsed and filtered. For each sample, productive Simpson clonality was calculated as the square root of Simpson's diversity index across productive rearrangements. TCRdb mirrors the immuneACCESS table, restricted to in-frame sequences. Some clones are absent from its copies; in checked studies, under half trace to an unresolved V gene, and the reason for the others is unknown. V, J and clone size are taken as reported in that table, and D and trimming were inferred from the DNA itself. This sample holds roughly 130,000 clones; roughly 90% were observed only once. The biggest ten clones account for approximately 3.5% of the sample.

Collaborating institutions collected whole blood in K2EDTA tubes following their own protocols. For TCRbeta analysis, collaborator samples were shipped as frozen whole blood, as isolated PBMCs, or as DNA extracted from either sample type. The germline V gene specifies SGHAT as CDR1 and FQNNGV as CDR2. At the junction V is shortened by 8 bases and J by 4 bases, with 6 bases in between. The cysteine opens and the phenylalanine closes a CDR3 of 11 amino acids. CDR3 DNA only is kept here, 33 bases in frame from base 1. Comments on this clone: The target of this receptor is not known. There are no base qualities to consult, and no much larger clone falls within one base.

The rearrangement combines TRBV11-2 with TRBJ2-1, with the D gene not clear enough to name. Sequenced material: peripheral blood. The TCR comes from a man aged 50 or older with active COVID-19. The nucleotide sequence reads as follows: TGTGCCAGCTCTGCGTACAATGAGCAGTTCTTC. This gives the protein CASSAYNEQFF.